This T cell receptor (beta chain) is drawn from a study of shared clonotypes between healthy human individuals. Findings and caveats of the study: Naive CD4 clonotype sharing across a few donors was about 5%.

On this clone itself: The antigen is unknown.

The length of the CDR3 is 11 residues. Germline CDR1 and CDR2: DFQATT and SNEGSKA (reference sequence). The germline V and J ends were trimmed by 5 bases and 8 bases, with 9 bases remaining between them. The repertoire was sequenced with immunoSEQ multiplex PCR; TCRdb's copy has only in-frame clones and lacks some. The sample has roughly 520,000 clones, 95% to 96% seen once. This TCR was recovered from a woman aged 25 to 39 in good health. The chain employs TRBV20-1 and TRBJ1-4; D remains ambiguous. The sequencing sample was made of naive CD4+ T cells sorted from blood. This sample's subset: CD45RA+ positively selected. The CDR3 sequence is CSAHGPEKLFF. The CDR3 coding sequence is TGCAGTGCTCACGGGCCGGAAAAACTGTTTTTT.